These 22 T cell receptor beta chains were all obtained from the same sample, sequenced in a study of T cell repertoires in cytomegalovirus infection. For these TCRs, the target antigens are not known. Each CDR3 protein gets one entry after TCRdb re-called the reads with MiXCR. This sample has approximately 270,000 distinct CDR3 sequences, with 20% to 25% found just once. The sequences come from cultured PBMCs, collected from culture after CMV antigen stimulation. The receptors stem from a human donor in good health (CMV status not recorded). Some clones in this sample may be carry-over from other donors' samples.

J is TRBJ2-4 and V is TRBV7-7, with a possible D match to TRBD1 (6 bases). With 1 base removed from V and 3 bases from J, the gap between germline ends came to 13 bases. The CDR3 sequence is 16 residues long. Germline CDR1 SSHAT, CDR2 FNYEAQ (reference sequence). CDR3 DNA: TGTGCCAGCAGCTTAGATCCAGGGGTAATCAAAAACATTCAGTACTTC. This codes for CASSLDPGVIKNIQYF. The complete variable domain, with remaining parts taken from reference TRBV7-7 and TRBJ2-4, reads GAGVSQSPRYKVTKRGQDVTLRCDPISSHATLYWYQQALGQGPEFLTYFNYEAQPDKSGLPSDRFSAERPEGSISTLTIQRTEQRDSAMYRCASSLDPGVIKNIQYFGAGTRLSVL.

The rearrangement joins TRBV12-3 or TRBV12-4 to TRBJ2-1; no definite D call. The germline V and J ends were trimmed by 8 bases and 4 bases, with 9 bases remaining between them. The CDR3 is 12 residues long. This CDR3 reads CASQVRYNEQFF. In DNA, the CDR3 is TGTGCCAGCCAGGTCAGATACAATGAGCAGTTCTTC.

The V call is TRBV7-8, the J call TRBJ2-7, with D tentatively TRBD1 (5 bases). This CDR3 region has 15 residues. Trimming cost V 1 base and J 3 bases, with 13 bases left between them. Germline V gene data show CDR1 as SGHVS and CDR2 as FQNEAQ. The CDR3 protein is CASSLGPTAVYEQYF. In DNA form, the CDR3 reads TGTGCCAGCAGCTTAGGGCCGACAGCCGTCTACGAGCAGTACTTC.

In its sample, this clonotype was seen many times. The V gene is TRBV12-3 or TRBV12-4, the J gene TRBJ1-2, with 9 bases fitting TRBD1. The CDR3 is 13 residues long. The junction had 7 bases not matched to a gene; V was cut back by 7 bases and J by 7 bases. In DNA, the CDR3 is TGTGCCAGCATAGGACAGGGGAAAGGTGGCTACACCTTC. Amino acid sequence: CASIGQGKGGYTF.

This clonotype came up a few times. J is TRBJ2-7 and V is TRBV19, with no clear D. V was clipped by 4 bases and J by 6 bases, with 13 bases between them. Germline CDR1 is LNHDA and CDR2 is SQIVND (reference sequence). This CDR3 is built from 13 residues. CDR3 amino acids: CASSTSPAGEQYV. CDR3 coding DNA: TGTGCCAGTAGTACTTCACCCGCCGGCGAGCAGTACGTC.

The chain carries TRBV4-1 and TRBJ1-1, with D hard to call. Germline values: CDR1 MGHRA, CDR2 YSYEKL. Trimming cost V 0 bases and J 1 base, with 9 bases left between them. CDR3 size: 15 residues. The CDR3 sequence is CASSQDRARNTEAFF. The CDR3 bases are TGCGCCAGCAGCCAAGATCGGGCAAGGAACACTGAAGCTTTCTTT.

Comment on this clonotype: At one end, the junction sequence differs from germline, possibly due to a read error. The CDR3 sequence: CASSQGTLTGSGNTIYF. DNA for the CDR3: TGTGCCAGCAGCCAAGGCACTCTCACAGGGTCTGGAAACACCATATATTTT. The chain carries TRBV4-1 and TRBJ1-3, with a weak D call TRBD1 (6 bases). The CDR3 has 17 amino acids. Germline V gene sequence: CDR1 MGHRA, CDR2 YSYEKL.

In this sample, this clonotype turned up many times. The chain is built from TRBV7-6 and TRBJ2-5; the match to TRBD2 covers 12 bases. J was trimmed by 2 bases and V by 4 bases; bases with no gene match: 8. The CDR3 contains 17 residues. Germline CDR1 is SGHVS and CDR2 is FNYEAQ. The CDR3 coding sequence is TGTGCCAGCAGCTACCTAGCGGGAGGGCGTTGGCAAGAGACCCAGTACTTC. Translating gives CASSYLAGGRWQETQYF.

This chain uses TRBV11-2 with TRBJ1-1, with 8 bases fitting TRBD1. Germline lookup yields CDR1 SGHAT and CDR2 FQNNGV. Germline trimming cut 1 base from V and 0 bases from J; bases unmatched to any gene: 4. This CDR3 has 16 residues. The CDR3 sequence is CASSLGRTGLNTEAFF. The CDR3 DNA sequence: TGTGCCAGCAGCTTAGGCCGGACAGGGTTGAACACTGAAGCTTTCTTT.

CDR3 protein: CASKLVGGSGTDTQYF. The CDR3 DNA is TGTGCCAGCAAGTTGGTAGGCGGGAGCGGCACAGATACGCAGTATTTT. The chain recombines TRBV28 with TRBJ2-3, with 7 positions matching TRBD2. The CDR3 consists of 16 residues. With V trimmed by 7 bases and J by 1 base, 11 bases remained unmatched. Germline V gene data show CDR1 as MDHEN and CDR2 as SYDVKM.

This clonotype was found a few times. The genes are TRBV7-9 and TRBJ2-5; a weak D match, TRBD1 (6 bases). This CDR3 region has 15 residues. The ends were cut back, 5 bases at V and 7 bases at J, with 20 bases in the middle. In germline, CDR1 is SEHNR, CDR2 FQNEAQ (reference sequence). CDR3 region: CASSPSDSTFGTQYF. As DNA, the CDR3 is TGTGCCAGCAGCCCTTCGGACAGCACCTTTGGGACCCAGTACTTC.

The chain employs TRBV20-1 and TRBJ2-5; TRBD2 agrees at 8 bases. The CDR3 is made up of 15 amino acids. Germline lookup yields CDR1 DFQATT and CDR2 SNEGSKA (reference sequence). V lost 3 bases to trimming and J lost 7 bases; unmatched junction nucleotides: 13. The CDR3 spells CSASNPGGPMGTQYF. CDR3 DNA sequence: TGCAGTGCTAGCAACCCGGGAGGGCCAATGGGGACCCAGTACTTC.

Concerning this clonotype: This may be a read error, as it is one base from a much larger clone. CDR3 DNA: TGTGCCAGCACATATCCGCCCGTGCCGTTCTCCTACAATGAGCAGTTCTTC. Translating it yields CASTYPPVPFSYNEQFF. The V gene is TRBV7-6, the J gene TRBJ2-1; no clear D. The CDR3 loop spans 17 amino acids. Germline loops: CDR1 SGHVS, CDR2 FNYEAQ. Trimming took off 7 bases at V and 0 bases at J, with 19 bases between the two ends. The full variable domain, rest sourced from reference TRBV7-6 and TRBJ2-1, is GAGVSQSPRYKVTKRGQDVALRCDPISGHVSLYWYRQALGQGPEFLTYFNYEAQQDKSGLPNDRFSAERPEGSISTLTIQRTEQRDSAMYRCASTYPPVPFSYNEQFFGPGTRLTVL.

This chain links TRBV7-9 with TRBJ2-2; possibly TRBD2 for D (6 bases). Germline V lookup: CDR1 SEHNR, CDR2 FQNEAQ (reference sequence). Trimming shortened V by 5 bases and J by 7 bases, and 14 bases separated the two germline ends. The CDR3 length is 14 residues. CDR3 sequence (DNA): TGTGCCAGCAGCGCGGTCCCCGGGAGCGGGGAGCTGTTTTTT. This translates into CASSAVPGSGELFF.

The table lists this clonotype with a few counts. This chain uses TRBV27 with TRBJ2-6; D unresolved. The CDR3 totals 15 residues. Germline lookup yields CDR1 MNHEY and CDR2 SMNVEV (reference sequence). Trimming shortened V by 2 bases and J by 0 bases, and 5 bases separated the two germline ends. CDR3 residues: CASSLGPSGANVLTF. CDR3 DNA sequence: TGTGCCAGCAGTTTAGGGCCCTCTGGGGCCAACGTCCTGACTTTC.

CDR3 protein: CASSHRSRDDGNTGELFF. DNA of the CDR3: TGTGCCAGCAGCCATAGAAGTCGGGACGATGGTAACACCGGGGAGCTGTTTTTT. This sequence joins TRBV14 and TRBJ2-2, with D possibly called TRBD1 or TRBD2 (5 bases each). CDR1 is SGHDN, CDR2 FVKESK, per germline. The CDR3 loop spans 18 amino acids. V was trimmed by 3 bases and J by 2 bases, leaving 19 bases between them.

This clonotype was seen only a few times. J is TRBJ2-1 and V is TRBV27; D perhaps matches TRBD1 (6 bases). The ends were cut back, 0 bases at V and 7 bases at J, with 13 bases in the middle. This CDR3 comprises 15 residues. In germline, CDR1 is MNHEY, CDR2 SMNVEV (reference sequence). CDR3 protein: CASSLSTGWENEQFF. In DNA, the CDR3 is TGTGCCAGCAGTTTATCCACAGGGTGGGAGAATGAGCAGTTCTTC.

This clonotype was seen a single time. This chain joins TRBV19 and TRBJ1-5; 9 bases match TRBD1. Looked up from germline, CDR1 is LNHDA and CDR2 is SQIVND (reference sequence). V trimming: 4 bases; J trimming: 6 bases; junction bases outside the gene matches: 7. This CDR3 has 15 amino acids. The chain's CDR3 is CASSKTGTGIQPQHF. In DNA, the CDR3 is TGTGCCAGTAGTAAAACCGGGACAGGGATTCAGCCCCAGCATTTT.

This clonotype was recorded many times. V and J are TRBV7-2 and TRBJ2-2; the D is unclear. The length of the CDR3 is 12 residues. Looked up from germline, CDR1 is SGHTA and CDR2 is FQGNSA. Trimming took off 5 bases at V and 5 bases at J, with 6 bases between the two ends. The CDR3 is CASSRWTGELFF. The CDR3 region has the DNA TGTGCCAGCAGCCGGTGGACCGGGGAGCTGTTTTTT.

This clonotype was seen once. This may be a read error: a much more frequent sequence differs by one nucleotide. The chain employs TRBV6-2 or TRBV6-3 and TRBJ2-2; D is ambiguous. V was shortened by 6 bases and J by 5 bases, with 13 bases between the two germline ends. There are 14 residues in the CDR3. CDR1 is MNHEY and CDR2 is SVGEGT in the germline V gene. This chain's CDR3 is CASRLNAGTGELFF. The CDR3 DNA sequence: TGTGCCAGCAGGTTAAACGCTGGAACCGGGGAGCTGTTTTTT.

The rearrangement joins TRBV24-1 to TRBJ2-7; TRBD1 aligns across 7 bases. CDR1 and CDR2 from the germline V gene are KGHDR and SFDVKD. The CDR3 extends over 16 amino acids. J was trimmed by 3 bases and V by 4 bases; bases with no gene match: 11. This chain's CDR3 is CATSDRRTGRIYEQYV. The CDR3 DNA sequence: TGTGCCACCAGTGACCGGAGGACAGGTCGGATCTACGAGCAGTACGTC.

This clonotype has ten or more counts. V gene TRBV19 combines with J gene TRBJ1-6, with D possibly TRBD1 on 5 matching bases. V lost 7 bases to trimming and J lost 6 bases, with 16 bases between them. The CDR3 length is 15 residues. Germline lookup yields CDR1 LNHDA and CDR2 SQIVND (reference sequence). CDR3 sequence (DNA): TGTGCCAGTACCGGAGGGAGCGGGGCTAATTCACCCCTCCACTTT. Translation gives CASTGGSGANSPLHF. The complete variable domain, with remaining parts taken from reference TRBV19 and TRBJ1-6, reads DGGITQSPKYLFRKEGQNVTLSCEQNLNHDAMYWYRQDPGQGLRLIYYSQIVNDFQKGDIAEGYSVSREKKESFPLTVTSAQKNPTAFYLCASTGGSGANSPLHFGNGTRLTVT.